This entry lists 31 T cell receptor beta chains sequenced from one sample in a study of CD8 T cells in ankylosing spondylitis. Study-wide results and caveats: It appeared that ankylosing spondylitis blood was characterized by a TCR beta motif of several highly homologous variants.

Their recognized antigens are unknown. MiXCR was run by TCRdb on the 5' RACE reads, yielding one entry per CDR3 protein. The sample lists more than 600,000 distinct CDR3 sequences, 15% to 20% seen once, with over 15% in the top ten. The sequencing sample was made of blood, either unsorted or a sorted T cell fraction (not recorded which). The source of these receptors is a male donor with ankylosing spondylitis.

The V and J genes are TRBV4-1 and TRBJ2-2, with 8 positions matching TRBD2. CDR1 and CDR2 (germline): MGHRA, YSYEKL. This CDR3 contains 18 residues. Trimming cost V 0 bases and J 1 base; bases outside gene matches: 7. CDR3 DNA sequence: TGCGCCAGCAGCCAAGAGTATTTAGCGGGGAAGAACACCGGGGAGCTGTTTTTT. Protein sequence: CASSQEYLAGKNTGELFF.

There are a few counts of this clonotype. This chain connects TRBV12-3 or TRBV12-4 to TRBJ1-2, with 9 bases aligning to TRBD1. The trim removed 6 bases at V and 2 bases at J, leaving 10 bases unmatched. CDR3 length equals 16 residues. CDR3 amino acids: CASRAQYRGLNYGYTF. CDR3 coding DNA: TGTGCCAGCAGGGCCCAATACAGGGGGCTAAACTATGGCTACACCTTC.

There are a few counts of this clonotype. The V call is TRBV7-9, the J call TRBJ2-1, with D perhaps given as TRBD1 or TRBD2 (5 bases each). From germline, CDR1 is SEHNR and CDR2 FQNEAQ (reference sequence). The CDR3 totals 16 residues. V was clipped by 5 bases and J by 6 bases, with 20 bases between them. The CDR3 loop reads CASSPSYGSGSNEQFF. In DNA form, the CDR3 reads TGTGCCAGCAGCCCAAGTTATGGTTCAGGGAGCAATGAGCAGTTCTTC.

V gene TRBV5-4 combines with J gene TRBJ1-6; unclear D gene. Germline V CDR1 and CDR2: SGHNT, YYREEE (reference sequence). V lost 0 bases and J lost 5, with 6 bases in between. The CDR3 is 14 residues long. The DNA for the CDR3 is TGTGCCAGCAGCTTGGACACCCATAATTCACCCCTCCACTTT. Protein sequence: CASSLDTHNSPLHF.

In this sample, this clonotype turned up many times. The CDR3 is CASSPLRASESQETQYF. CDR3 DNA sequence: TGTGCCAGCAGTCCTTTAAGGGCTAGCGAATCCCAAGAGACCCAGTACTTC. The chain has TRBV12-3 or TRBV12-4 and TRBJ2-5, with D possibly matching TRBD2 (6 bases). The CDR3 covers 17 residues. Trimming cost V 5 bases and J 1 base, with 20 bases left between them.

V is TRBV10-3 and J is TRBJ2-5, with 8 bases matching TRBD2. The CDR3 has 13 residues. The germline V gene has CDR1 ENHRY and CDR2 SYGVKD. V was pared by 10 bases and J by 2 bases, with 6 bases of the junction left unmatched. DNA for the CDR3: TGTGCCACCAGAGGGACTAGTCAAGAGACCCAGTACTTC. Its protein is CATRGTSQETQYF.

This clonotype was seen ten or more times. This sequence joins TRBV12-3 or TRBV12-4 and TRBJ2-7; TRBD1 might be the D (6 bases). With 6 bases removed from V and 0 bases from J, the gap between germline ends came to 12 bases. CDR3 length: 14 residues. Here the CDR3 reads CASSPGQPSYEQYF. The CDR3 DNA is TGTGCCAGCAGCCCCGGACAGCCCTCCTACGAGCAGTACTTC.

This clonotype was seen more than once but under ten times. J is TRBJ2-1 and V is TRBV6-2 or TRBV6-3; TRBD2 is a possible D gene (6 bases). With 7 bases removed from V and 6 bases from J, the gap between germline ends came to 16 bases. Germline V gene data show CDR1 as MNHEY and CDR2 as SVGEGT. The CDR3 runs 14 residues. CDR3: CASNPSGWGNEQFF. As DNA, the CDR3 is TGTGCCAGCAACCCCAGCGGGTGGGGCAATGAGCAGTTCTTC.

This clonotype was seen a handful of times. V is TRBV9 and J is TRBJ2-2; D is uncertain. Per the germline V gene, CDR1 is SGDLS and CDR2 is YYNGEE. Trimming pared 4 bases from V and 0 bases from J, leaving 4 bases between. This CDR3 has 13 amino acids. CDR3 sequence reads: CASSRANTGELFF. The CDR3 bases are TGTGCCAGCAGCAGGGCGAACACCGGGGAGCTGTTTTTT.

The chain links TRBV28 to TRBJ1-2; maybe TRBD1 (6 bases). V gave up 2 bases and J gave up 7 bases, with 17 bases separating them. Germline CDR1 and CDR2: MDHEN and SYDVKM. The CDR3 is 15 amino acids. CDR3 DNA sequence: TGTGCCAGCAGTTTAGAGCCCAATACAGGGAGTGGCTACACCTTC. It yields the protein CASSLEPNTGSGYTF.

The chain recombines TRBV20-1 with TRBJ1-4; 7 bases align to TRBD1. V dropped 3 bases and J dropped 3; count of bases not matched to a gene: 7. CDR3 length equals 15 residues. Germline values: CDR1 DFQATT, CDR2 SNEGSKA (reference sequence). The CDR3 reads CSARPHRGSNEKLFF. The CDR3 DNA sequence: TGCAGTGCTAGGCCTCACAGGGGATCTAATGAAAAACTGTTTTTT.

In DNA form, the CDR3 reads TGTGCCATCGGCGGGACAGGAGTCTCTGGAAACACCATATATTTT. Its translation is CAIGGTGVSGNTIYF. The chain uses TRBV10-3 and TRBJ1-3; 8 bases line up with TRBD1. V lost 8 bases, J lost 0 bases, and 6 bases stayed unmatched. CDR1 and CDR2 (germline): ENHRY, SYGVKD. There are 15 residues in the CDR3.

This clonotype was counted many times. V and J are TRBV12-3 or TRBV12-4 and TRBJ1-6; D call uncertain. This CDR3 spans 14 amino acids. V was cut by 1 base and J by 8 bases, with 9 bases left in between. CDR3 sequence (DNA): TGTGCCAGCAGTTTAGTAGGGAGTGATTCACCCCTCCACTTT. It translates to CASSLVGSDSPLHF.

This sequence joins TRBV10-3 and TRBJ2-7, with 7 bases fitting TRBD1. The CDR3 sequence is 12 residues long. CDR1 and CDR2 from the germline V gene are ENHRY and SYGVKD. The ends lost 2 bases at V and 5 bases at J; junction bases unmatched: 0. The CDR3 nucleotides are TGTGCCATCAGTGAGACAGGGGACGAGCAGTACTTC. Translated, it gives CAISETGDEQYF.

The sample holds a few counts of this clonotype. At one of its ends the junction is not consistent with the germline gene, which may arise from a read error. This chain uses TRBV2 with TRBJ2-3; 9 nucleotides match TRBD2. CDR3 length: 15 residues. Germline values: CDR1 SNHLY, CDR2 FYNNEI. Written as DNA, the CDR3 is TGTGCCAGCAAGGCTTGGGGGACTAGCATAGATACGCAGTATTTT. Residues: CASKAWGTSIDTQYF.

CDR3 nucleotide sequence: TGCGCCAGCAAATTACTTTGGACAGATGAAAAACTGTTTTTT. Its protein is CASKLLWTDEKLFF. This chain connects TRBV5-1 to TRBJ1-4; D is possibly TRBD1 (6 bases). The germline CDR1 and CDR2 sequences are SGHRS and YFSETQ. The CDR3 totals 14 residues. The V end was cut by 6 bases, the J end by 6 bases, with 15 bases between.

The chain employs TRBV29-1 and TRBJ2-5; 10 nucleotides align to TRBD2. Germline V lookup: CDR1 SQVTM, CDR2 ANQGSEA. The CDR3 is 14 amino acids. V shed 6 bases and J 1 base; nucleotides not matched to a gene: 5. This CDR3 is CSVTLAGTQETQYF. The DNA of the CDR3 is TGCAGCGTAACACTAGCGGGGACCCAAGAGACCCAGTACTTC.

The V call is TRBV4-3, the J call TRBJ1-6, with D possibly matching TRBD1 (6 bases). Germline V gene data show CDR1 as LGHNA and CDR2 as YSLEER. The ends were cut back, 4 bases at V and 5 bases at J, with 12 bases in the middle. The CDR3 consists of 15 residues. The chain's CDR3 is CASSRGQWDNSPLHF. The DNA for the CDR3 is TGCGCCAGCAGCCGTGGACAGTGGGATAATTCACCCCTCCACTTT.

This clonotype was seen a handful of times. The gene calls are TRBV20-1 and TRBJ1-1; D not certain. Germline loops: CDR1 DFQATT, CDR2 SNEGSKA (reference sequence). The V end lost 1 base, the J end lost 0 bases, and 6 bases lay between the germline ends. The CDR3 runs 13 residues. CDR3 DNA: TGCAGTGCTAGAGGAGAAATGAACACTGAAGCTTTCTTT. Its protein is CSARGEMNTEAFF.

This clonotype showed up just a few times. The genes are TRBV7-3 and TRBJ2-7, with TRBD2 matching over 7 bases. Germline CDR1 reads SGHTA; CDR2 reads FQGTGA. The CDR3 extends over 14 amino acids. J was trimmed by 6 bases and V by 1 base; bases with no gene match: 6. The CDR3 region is CASSLRGGNGEQYF. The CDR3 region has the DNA TGTGCCAGCAGCTTAAGGGGAGGGAATGGCGAGCAGTACTTC.

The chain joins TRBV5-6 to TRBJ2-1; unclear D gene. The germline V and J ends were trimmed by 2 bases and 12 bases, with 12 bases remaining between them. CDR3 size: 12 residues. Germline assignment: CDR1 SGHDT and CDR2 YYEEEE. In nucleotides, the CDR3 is TGTGCCAGCAGCTTCGAGAAGAATAGGCAGTTCTTC. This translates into CASSFEKNRQFF. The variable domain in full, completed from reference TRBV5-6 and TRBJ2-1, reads DAGVTQSPTHLIKTRGQQVTLRCSPKSGHDTVSWYQQALGQGPQFIFQYYEEEERQRGNFPDRFSGHQFPNYSSELNVNALLLGDSALYLCASSFEKNRQFFGPGTRLTVL.

CDR3 region: CASSYSKSEQFF. The CDR3 DNA is TGTGCCAGCAGTTACTCTAAGTCTGAGCAGTTCTTC. This sequence joins TRBV6-2 or TRBV6-3 and TRBJ2-1; D is unclear. This CDR3 spans 12 amino acids. Germline CDR1 reads MNHEY; CDR2 reads SVGEGT. Trimming stripped 0 bases from V and 9 bases from J, with 6 bases between.

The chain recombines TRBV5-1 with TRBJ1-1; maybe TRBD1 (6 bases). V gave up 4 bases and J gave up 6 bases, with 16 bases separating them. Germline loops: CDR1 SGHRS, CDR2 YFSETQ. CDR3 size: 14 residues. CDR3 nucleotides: TGCGCCAGCAGCCCCCGGGGGCAGGGCGCTGAAGCTTTCTTT. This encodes CASSPRGQGAEAFF.

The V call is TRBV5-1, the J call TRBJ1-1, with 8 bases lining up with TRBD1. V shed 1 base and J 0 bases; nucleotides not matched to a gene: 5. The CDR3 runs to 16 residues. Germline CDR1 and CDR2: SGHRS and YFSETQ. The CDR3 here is CASSLLDRGLNTEAFF. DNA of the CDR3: TGCGCCAGCAGCTTGTTAGACAGGGGATTGAACACTGAAGCTTTCTTT. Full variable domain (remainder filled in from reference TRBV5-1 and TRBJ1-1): KAGVTQTPRYLIKTRGQQVTLSCSPISGHRSVSWYQQTPGQGLQFLFEYFSETQRNKGNFPGRFSGRQFSNSRSEMNVSTLELGDSALYLCASSLLDRGLNTEAFFGQGTRLTVV.

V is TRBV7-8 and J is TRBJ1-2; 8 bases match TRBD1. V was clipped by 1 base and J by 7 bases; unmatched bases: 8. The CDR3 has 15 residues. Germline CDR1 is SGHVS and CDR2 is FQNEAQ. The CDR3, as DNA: TGTGCCAGCAGCTTAGGCCAGGGGGCGACAGGTGGCTACACCTTC. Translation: CASSLGQGATGGYTF.

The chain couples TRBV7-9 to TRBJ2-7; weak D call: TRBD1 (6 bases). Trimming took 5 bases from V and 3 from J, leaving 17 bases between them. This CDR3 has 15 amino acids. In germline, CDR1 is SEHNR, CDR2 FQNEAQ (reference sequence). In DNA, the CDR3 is TGTGCCAGCAGCCCCCGGGACAAGGAAGTCTACGAGCAGTACTTC. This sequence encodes CASSPRDKEVYEQYF.

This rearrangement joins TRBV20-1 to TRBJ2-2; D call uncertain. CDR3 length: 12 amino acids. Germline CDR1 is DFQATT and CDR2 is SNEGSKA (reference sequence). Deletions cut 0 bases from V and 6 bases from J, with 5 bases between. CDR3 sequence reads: CSARDIPGELFF. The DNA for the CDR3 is TGCAGTGCTAGAGATATCCCCGGGGAGCTGTTTTTT.

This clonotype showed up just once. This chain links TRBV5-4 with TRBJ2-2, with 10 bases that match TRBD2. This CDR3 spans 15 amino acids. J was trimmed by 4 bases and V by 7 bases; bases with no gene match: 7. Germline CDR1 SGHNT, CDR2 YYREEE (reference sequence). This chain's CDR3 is CASGRTSGSTGELFF. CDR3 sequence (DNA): TGTGCCAGCGGCCGGACTAGCGGTTCCACCGGGGAGCTGTTTTTT.

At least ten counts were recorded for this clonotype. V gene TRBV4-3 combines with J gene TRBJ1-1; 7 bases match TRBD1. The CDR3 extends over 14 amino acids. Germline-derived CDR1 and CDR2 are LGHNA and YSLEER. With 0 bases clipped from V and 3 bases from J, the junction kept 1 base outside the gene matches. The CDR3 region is CASSQDRGDTEAFF. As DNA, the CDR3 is TGCGCCAGCAGCCAAGACAGGGGGGACACTGAAGCTTTCTTT.

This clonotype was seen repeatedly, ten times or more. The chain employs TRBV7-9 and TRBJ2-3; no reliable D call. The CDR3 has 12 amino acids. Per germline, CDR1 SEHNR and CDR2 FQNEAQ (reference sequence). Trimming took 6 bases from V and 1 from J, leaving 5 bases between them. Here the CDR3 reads CASRTGTDTQYF. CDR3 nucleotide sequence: TGTGCCAGCAGGACGGGCACAGATACGCAGTATTTT.

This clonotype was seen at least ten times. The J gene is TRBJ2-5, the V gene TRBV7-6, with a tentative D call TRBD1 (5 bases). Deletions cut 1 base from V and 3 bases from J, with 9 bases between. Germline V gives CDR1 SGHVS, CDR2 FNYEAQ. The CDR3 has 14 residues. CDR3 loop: CASSLVSREETQYF. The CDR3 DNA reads TGTGCCAGCAGCTTAGTTTCCAGGGAAGAGACCCAGTACTTC.